These 28 T cell receptor beta chains were sequenced from one sample in a study of CD8+CD57+ T cells in acquired aplastic anemia. According to the study, genomic DNA was the template for TCR beta VDJ and CDR3 profiling. Via MiXCR, TCRdb re-called the reads, giving one row per CDR3 protein. The sample consists of fewer than 250,000 distinct CDR3 sequences, under 50% of them appearing once. All sequencing subjects had displayed CD8+CD57+ cell expansion on flow cytometry. The material sequenced was sorted CD4+, CD8+, or CD8+CD57+ T cells (not recorded which) from PBMCs. These receptors all stem from a human donor with aplastic anemia.

The V and J genes are TRBV9 and TRBJ1-6, with 8 bases that match TRBD1. This CDR3 has 13 amino acids. Per the germline V gene, CDR1 is SGDLS and CDR2 is YYNGEE. With V trimmed by 4 bases and J by 12 bases, 6 bases remained unmatched. CDR3 bases: TGTGCCAGCAGCCAGGGGGCACAAAGACCCCTCCACTTT. It codes for CASSQGAQRPLHF.

The chain links TRBV2 to TRBJ1-1; D may be TRBD1 (5 bases). Trimming took off 5 bases at V and 3 bases at J, with 13 bases between the two ends. Germline V gene sequence: CDR1 SNHLY, CDR2 FYNNEI. The CDR3 has 14 residues. The CDR3 coding sequence is TGTGCCAGCAGTCTGACAGCCAAACACACTGAAGCTTTCTTT. As protein: CASSLTAKHTEAFF.

This clonotype was seen at least ten times. The CDR3 loop is CASSLRERQPQHF. The CDR3, as DNA: TGTGCCAGCAGCTTAAGGGAGAGGCAGCCCCAGCATTTT. The chain employs TRBV7-8 and TRBJ1-5; D ambiguous. CDR3 length: 13 residues. Germline V gives CDR1 SGHVS, CDR2 FQNEAQ. Deletions cut 2 bases from V and 7 bases from J, with 9 bases between. Complete variable domain (other parts from reference TRBV7-8 and TRBJ1-5): GAGVSQSPRYKVAKRGQDVALRCDPISGHVSLFWYQQALGQGPEFLTYFQNEAQLDKSGLPSDRFFAERPEGSVSTLKIQRTQQEDSAVYLCASSLRERQPQHFGDGTRLSIL.

This clonotype was found many times. The V gene is TRBV19, the J gene TRBJ2-7; 11 bases are a match to TRBD2. The V gene end was trimmed by 5 bases and the J gene end by 3 bases; junction bases not matched to a gene: 9. Germline CDR1 LNHDA, CDR2 SQIVND (reference sequence). The CDR3 extends over 16 amino acids. The CDR3, as DNA: TGTGCCAGTAGTCCAAGACTAGCGGGGCACCACTACGAGCAGTACTTC. Its protein is CASSPRLAGHHYEQYF.

This chain links TRBV19 with TRBJ2-2, with 8 bases lining up with TRBD1. In germline, CDR1 is LNHDA, CDR2 SQIVND (reference sequence). CDR3 length: 17 residues. J was trimmed by 7 bases and V by 5 bases; bases with no gene match: 15. In DNA form, the CDR3 reads TGTGCCAGTAGTCAAGGACCCAACAGGGGGTACGTCGGGGAGCTGTTTTTT. The encoded protein is CASSQGPNRGYVGELFF.

This clonotype was recorded at least ten times. The chain joins TRBV20-1 to TRBJ2-7, with TRBD1 as a possible D gene (5 bases). V lost 0 bases and J 2 bases, leaving 17 bases between the germline ends. The CDR3 has 16 residues. Germline CDR1 is DFQATT and CDR2 is SNEGSKA (reference sequence). DNA for the CDR3: TGCAGTGCTAGAGACCAGTCTCACAGGCCCACCTACGAGCAGTACTTC. The encoded protein is CSARDQSHRPTYEQYF.

This rearrangement joins TRBV7-9 to TRBJ2-3; TRBD1 is a possible D gene (5 bases). Between the trimmed V and J ends, which lost 1 base and 1 base, there was a span of 15 bases. The CDR3 runs 17 residues. CDR1 SEHNR and CDR2 FQNEAQ come from the germline V gene (reference sequence). The DNA for the CDR3 is TGTGCCAGCAGCTTAGGCAGCAGGGATTTTGGCACAGATACGCAGTATTTT. The encoded protein is CASSLGSRDFGTDTQYF.

This clonotype appeared many times. This sequence joins TRBV11-1 and TRBJ2-7; D is undetermined. Per the germline V gene, CDR1 is SGHAT and CDR2 is FQDESV (reference sequence). The CDR3 is made up of 13 amino acids. Trimming shortened V by 1 base and J by 3 bases, and 7 bases separated the two germline ends. CDR3 protein: CASSLVQNYEQYF. DNA for the CDR3: TGTGCCAGCAGCTTAGTGCAGAACTACGAGCAGTACTTC.

The chain employs TRBV12-3 or TRBV12-4 and TRBJ2-7; D gene uncertain. This CDR3 is built from 12 residues. The ends were cut back, 3 bases at V and 7 bases at J, with 10 bases in the middle. Here the CDR3 DNA reads TGTGCCAGCAGTTTTGTACCCCGGGAGCAGTACTTC. The encoded protein is CASSFVPREQYF.

This clonotype was recorded once. The chain carries TRBV10-3 and TRBJ1-1; TRBD1 matches 9 bases. The CDR3 sequence is 14 residues long. CDR1 is ENHRY and CDR2 is SYGVKD in the germline V gene. V lost 11 bases to trimming and J lost 5 bases; unmatched junction nucleotides: 12. The CDR3 DNA reads TGTGCCGGCAGTTGGGGACAGGGAGGGACTGAAGCTTTCTTT. Its translation: CAGSWGQGGTEAFF.

The chain links TRBV7-4 to TRBJ2-7, with 8 bases that match TRBD1. Per germline, CDR1 SGHVT and CDR2 SQSDAQ. J was trimmed by 2 bases and V by 0 bases; bases with no gene match: 9. The CDR3 has 17 residues. Written as DNA, the CDR3 is TGTGCCAGCAGCTTAGCTTATGACAGGGGCTCGGCCTACGAGCAGTACTTC. Translating gives CASSLAYDRGSAYEQYF.

The chain employs TRBV7-6 and TRBJ1-2, with a tentative D call TRBD1 (5 bases). V lost 2 bases, J lost 5 bases, and 9 bases lay in between. This CDR3 region has 13 residues. Germline V gene data show CDR1 as SGHVS and CDR2 as FNYEAQ. CDR3: CASSLHGAYGYTF. CDR3 nucleotide sequence: TGTGCCAGCAGCTTACACGGGGCATATGGCTACACCTTC.

This clonotype has a count of ten or more. This sequence joins TRBV3-1 and TRBJ1-2; the match to TRBD1 covers 10 bases. This CDR3 has 13 residues. The V and J ends lost 3 bases and 6 bases, in that order; junction bases with no gene match: 1. From germline, CDR1 is LGHDT and CDR2 YNNKEL (reference sequence). CDR3 in amino acids: CASSHGTGDGYTF. Here the CDR3 DNA reads TGTGCCAGCAGCCACGGGACAGGGGATGGCTACACCTTC. The full variable domain, its missing parts supplied by reference TRBV3-1 and TRBJ1-2, is DTAVSQTPKYLVTQMGNDKSIKCEQNLGHDTMYWYKQDSKKFLKIMFSYNNKELIINETVPNRFSPKSPDKAHLNLHINSLELGDSAVYFCASSHGTGDGYTFGSGTRLTVV.

This clonotype was detected many times. The chain recombines TRBV7-2 with TRBJ2-5, with 8 bases matching TRBD2. The CDR3 runs 14 residues. CDR1 and CDR2 (germline): SGHTA, FQGNSA. Germline trimming cut 3 bases from V and 2 bases from J; bases unmatched to any gene: 2. The CDR3 loop is CASSFAGGQETQYF. In DNA, the CDR3 is TGTGCCAGCAGCTTTGCGGGGGGACAAGAGACCCAGTACTTC.

Written as DNA, the CDR3 is TGTGCCAGCAGCTCCCCGGGACAACTCTACGAGCAGTACTTC. Its protein is CASSSPGQLYEQYF. The gene calls are TRBV7-8 and TRBJ2-7, with a tentative D call TRBD1 (6 bases). The CDR3 sequence is 14 residues long. V lost 4 bases and J lost 3, with 13 bases in between. From germline, CDR1 is SGHVS and CDR2 FQNEAQ.

The chain recombines TRBV10-3 with TRBJ1-1, with a possible D match to TRBD1 (6 bases). This CDR3 contains 15 residues. Trimming took off 6 bases at V and 4 bases at J, with 18 bases between the two ends. CDR1 is ENHRY, CDR2 SYGVKD, per germline. This CDR3 reads CAIRLTGTSSTEAFF. The CDR3 DNA sequence: TGTGCCATCAGGCTAACAGGGACGTCTTCCACTGAAGCTTTCTTT.

J is TRBJ1-1 and V is TRBV29-1; no clear D gene. Germline CDR1 SQVTM, CDR2 ANQGSEA. This CDR3 is 12 amino acids long. Trimming removed 3 bases at V and 1 base at J, with 6 bases between. The CDR3 spells CSVDSWNTEAFF. The CDR3 bases are TGCAGCGTTGACTCCTGGAACACTGAAGCTTTCTTT.

Many counts were recorded for this clonotype. The junction does not match germline at one end; this may be a read error. V usage is TRBV5-1 and J usage is TRBJ2-7, with D perhaps matching TRBD1 or TRBD2 (6 bases each). The length of the CDR3 is 16 residues. Germline lookup yields CDR1 SGHRS and CDR2 YFSETQ. CDR3 protein: CASSLGRAGGGYEQYF. The DNA for the CDR3 is TGTGCCAGCAGCTTAGGACGTGCCGGGGGCGGCTACGAGCAGTACTTC.

V gene TRBV15 combines with J gene TRBJ1-1; 9 bases line up with TRBD1. The CDR3 sequence is 15 residues long. V lost 3 bases to trimming and J lost 3 bases; unmatched junction nucleotides: 5. CDR1 LNHNV and CDR2 YYDKDF come from the germline V gene (reference sequence). CDR3 protein: CATSRGDRADTEAFF. The CDR3 bases are TGTGCCACCAGCAGGGGGGACAGGGCGGACACTGAAGCTTTCTTT.

The chain employs TRBV20-1 and TRBJ1-5; D may be TRBD1 (5 bases). Trimming pared 7 bases from V and 5 bases from J, leaving 15 bases between. The germline CDR1 and CDR2 sequences are DFQATT and SNEGSKA (reference sequence). This CDR3 is built from 13 residues. CDR3 nucleotides: TGCAGTGTGAGGGGCGCTTCCTATCAGCCCCAGCATTTT. This translates into CSVRGASYQPQHF.

This clonotype came up many times. The DNA for the CDR3 is TGTGCCAGCAGTGGGCTAGCGGGGGGGGGAGGAGAGACCCAGTACTTC. Translation: CASSGLAGGGGETQYF. The V call is TRBV5-5, the J call TRBJ2-5; 12 bases fit TRBD2. V lost 5 bases, J lost 4 bases, and 9 bases stayed unmatched. Germline V gives CDR1 SGHKS, CDR2 YYEKEE (reference sequence). CDR3 size: 16 residues.

This sequence joins TRBV7-6 and TRBJ1-1, with 8 bases that match TRBD1. Per the germline V gene, CDR1 is SGHVS and CDR2 is FNYEAQ. This CDR3 is built from 16 residues. V gave up 5 bases and J gave up 0 bases; unmatched junction bases: 8. For the CDR3, the DNA is TGTGCCAGCAGCCCCGGGACAGGTCTCGTGAACACTGAAGCTTTCTTT. Its translation is CASSPGTGLVNTEAFF.

This clonotype has at least ten counts. The chain employs TRBV11-3 and TRBJ2-1, with D possibly matching TRBD2 (5 bases). The V end was cut by 5 bases, the J end by 0 bases, with 11 bases between. Germline V gene sequence: CDR1 SGHNT, CDR2 YENEEA. This CDR3 spans 15 amino acids. The CDR3 nucleotides are TGTGCCAGCAGCCTCGGGATTAGCTCCTACAATGAGCAGTTCTTC. This encodes CASSLGISSYNEQFF.

The V call is TRBV19, the J call TRBJ2-3, with no clear D. Deletions cut 4 bases from V and 3 bases from J, with 5 bases between. The CDR3 covers 12 residues. From germline, CDR1 is LNHDA and CDR2 SQIVND (reference sequence). The CDR3: CASSTRTDTQYF. For the CDR3, the DNA is TGTGCCAGTAGTACCCGGACAGATACGCAGTATTTT.

This clonotype appeared many times. The chain carries TRBV7-9 and TRBJ1-5; no clear D. This CDR3 contains 12 residues. The V gene lost 3 bases and the J gene lost 5 bases, with 5 bases spanning the gap. The germline V gene encodes CDR1 SEHNR and CDR2 FQNEAQ (reference sequence). DNA for the CDR3: TGTGCCAGCAGCTTTTCCGATCAGCCCCAGCATTTT. Protein: CASSFSDQPQHF. The variable domain in full, with the rest retrieved from reference TRBV7-9 and TRBJ1-5, is DTGVSQNPRHKITKRGQNVTFRCDPISEHNRLYWYRQTLGQGPEFLTYFQNEAQLEKSRLLSDRFSAERPKGSFSTLEIQRTEQGDSAMYLCASSFSDQPQHFGDGTRLSIL.

This clonotype appeared many times. The genes are TRBV6-1 and TRBJ1-6; possible D gene TRBD1, 6 bases. Trimming shortened V by 4 bases and J by 4 bases, and 11 bases separated the two germline ends. Per germline, CDR1 MNHNS and CDR2 SASEGT. This CDR3 is built from 15 residues. The CDR3 loop reads CASSAEGQYNSPLHF. The CDR3 nucleotides read TGTGCCAGCAGTGCGGAGGGACAATATAATTCACCCCTCCACTTT.

The CDR3 bases are TGTGCCAGCAGTTTACCGAGCGGGGTATCAGATACGCAGTATTTT. Translating it yields CASSLPSGVSDTQYF. The chain employs TRBV28 and TRBJ2-3; TRBD2 matches at 7 bases. Germline assignment: CDR1 MDHEN and CDR2 SYDVKM. The V gene end was trimmed by 2 bases and the J gene end by 4 bases; junction bases not matched to a gene: 6. The CDR3 is made up of 15 amino acids.

A remark on this clonotype: One junction end disagrees with the germline gene, perhaps due to a read error. The V call is TRBV5-6, the J call TRBJ1-1; D remains ambiguous. The CDR3 runs to 13 residues. Germline V gene lookup returns CDR1 SGHDT and CDR2 YYEEEE. CDR3 amino acids: CTSGLWLNTEAFF. CDR3 nucleotide sequence: TGTACCAGCGGCTTGTGGCTGAACACTGAAGCTTTCTTT.